The 25 T cell receptor beta chains below all came from one sample that was sequenced in a study of T cells in localized non-small cell lung cancer. The method was immunoSEQ multiplex PCR; TCRdb's version includes in-frame clones alone and lacks a portion of them. The repertoire consists of 20,000 to 30,000 clones, with about nine tenths occurring once and the leading ten covering 1.1%. This sample comprised peripheral blood, obtained before any cancer treatment. The receptors shown here come from a woman aged 35 to 70 with stage I lung adenocarcinoma.

The J gene is TRBJ1-2, the V gene TRBV9, with a possible D match to TRBD1 (6 bases). Per the germline V gene, CDR1 is SGDLS and CDR2 is YYNGEE. The CDR3 has 16 residues. Trimming stripped 4 bases from V and 2 bases from J, with 18 bases between. CDR3 DNA: TGTGCCAGCAGCCTACAGACGGGGGCAGCAAACTATGGCTACACCTTC. Translation: CASSLQTGAANYGYTF. The variable domain in full, with the rest retrieved from reference TRBV9 and TRBJ1-2, is DSGVTQTPKHLITATGQRVTLRCSPRSGDLSVYWYQQSLDQGLQFLIQYYNGEERAKGNILERFSAQQFPDLHSELNLSSLELGDSALYFCASSLQTGAANYGYTFGSGTRLTVV.

This sequence joins TRBV11-2 and TRBJ2-5; D perhaps matches TRBD2 (6 bases). Trimming left V 1 base short and J 1 base short, with 10 bases between. This CDR3 contains 15 residues. CDR1 is SGHAT and CDR2 is FQNNGV in the germline V gene. The CDR3: CASSLGRGRQETQYF. The CDR3 nucleotides read TGTGCCAGCAGCTTAGGGAGGGGCCGCCAAGAGACCCAGTACTTC. The full variable domain, completed using reference TRBV11-2 and TRBJ2-5, is EAGVAQSPRYKIIEKRQSVAFWCNPISGHATLYWYQQILGQGPKLLIQFQNNGVVDDSQLPKDRFSAERLKGVDSTLKIQPAKLEDSAVYLCASSLGRGRQETQYFGPGTRLLVL.

This clone occurred once. The rearrangement joins TRBV29-1 to TRBJ1-1; 7 nucleotides align to TRBD1. The CDR3 is 15 residues long. Trimming cost V 1 base and J 5 bases; bases outside gene matches: 10. CDR1 and CDR2 (germline): SQVTM, ANQGSEA. This CDR3 is CSVEVPTGRGTEAFF. In DNA, the CDR3 is TGCAGCGTTGAAGTCCCGACAGGGAGGGGGACTGAAGCTTTCTTT.

CDR3: CASSPDFPGYEQYF. For the CDR3, the DNA is TGCGCCAGCAGCCCGGACTTCCCGGGGTACGAGCAGTACTTC. J is TRBJ2-7 and V is TRBV4-1, with D possibly being TRBD2 (5 bases). Germline CDR1 reads MGHRA; CDR2 reads YSYEKL. Trimming took off 4 bases at V and 4 bases at J, with 14 bases between the two ends. CDR3 size: 14 residues.

This clone has more than one count but fewer than ten. The V call is TRBV28, the J call TRBJ1-4; D unclear. Trimming cost V 4 bases and J 5 bases, with 8 bases left between them. Germline V gene data show CDR1 as MDHEN and CDR2 as SYDVKM. The CDR3 totals 13 residues. The chain's CDR3 is CASSYGLNEKLFF. The CDR3 coding sequence is TGTGCCAGCAGTTACGGACTGAATGAAAAACTGTTTTTT.

The chain links TRBV7-2 to TRBJ2-1; 9 bases map to TRBD2. Per germline, CDR1 SGHTA and CDR2 FQGNSA. Germline trimming cut 7 bases from V and 6 bases from J; bases unmatched to any gene: 7. This CDR3 region has 14 residues. DNA for the CDR3: TGTGCCAGCAACACCGGGACTAGCCGCAATGAGCAGTTCTTC. Its protein is CASNTGTSRNEQFF.

The chain employs TRBV18 and TRBJ2-5; no definite D call. The CDR3 runs to 14 residues. V lost 2 bases and J lost 5, with 12 bases in between. Germline loops: CDR1 KGHSH, CDR2 LQKENI. CDR3 loop: CASSPGVRFETQYF. The CDR3 DNA follows: TGTGCCAGCTCACCAGGAGTCCGATTTGAGACCCAGTACTTC.

This rearrangement joins TRBV7-8 to TRBJ2-6; D unresolved. V was pared by 6 bases and J by 0 bases, with 6 bases between. Germline lookup yields CDR1 SGHVS and CDR2 FQNEAQ. The length of the CDR3 is 14 residues. CDR3 in DNA: TGTGCCAGCAGATATGCCTCTGGGGCCAACGTCCTGACTTTC. It encodes CASRYASGANVLTF.

The V call is TRBV18, the J call TRBJ1-2; D is unclear. V was cut by 2 bases and J by 6 bases, with 10 bases left in between. Germline V gene lookup returns CDR1 KGHSH and CDR2 LQKENI. The CDR3 runs 13 residues. As DNA, the CDR3 is TGTGCCAGCTCACCAAGACCGGCGGATGGCTACACCTTC. Encoded protein: CASSPRPADGYTF.

The chain uses TRBV7-2 and TRBJ2-4; D is perhaps TRBD2 (5 bases). CDR1 is SGHTA and CDR2 is FQGNSA in the germline V gene. The V and J ends lost 5 bases and 8 bases respectively, with 19 bases between them. CDR3 length: 15 residues. The CDR3 DNA reads as TGTGCCAGCAGCCCCCGTTCCGGGCGGGTCGACATTCAGTACTTC. Residues: CASSPRSGRVDIQYF.

This clone was counted between two and nine times. The rearrangement links TRBV7-6 to TRBJ2-7; possible D gene TRBD2, 5 bases. The V end was cut by 4 bases, the J end by 5 bases, with 9 bases between. Germline-derived CDR1 and CDR2 are SGHVS and FNYEAQ. The CDR3 covers 12 residues. The CDR3: CASSSEGHEQYF. For the CDR3, the DNA is TGTGCCAGCAGCTCCGAGGGCCACGAGCAGTACTTC. The complete variable domain, with remaining parts taken from reference TRBV7-6 and TRBJ2-7, reads GAGVSQSPRYKVTKRGQDVALRCDPISGHVSLYWYRQALGQGPEFLTYFNYEAQQDKSGLPNDRFSAERPEGSISTLTIQRTEQRDSAMYRCASSSEGHEQYFGPGTRLTVT.

The chain couples TRBV7-9 to TRBJ1-1; possible D gene TRBD1, 5 bases. CDR3 length: 14 amino acids. Trimming shortened V by 2 bases and J by 8 bases, and 15 bases separated the two germline ends. Germline CDR1 and CDR2: SEHNR and FQNEAQ (reference sequence). CDR3 coding DNA: TGTGCCAGCAGCTTACAGGTCCAGGGTTTCGAAGCTTTCTTT. The encoded protein is CASSLQVQGFEAFF. The full variable domain, rest sourced from reference TRBV7-9 and TRBJ1-1, is DTGVSQNPRHKITKRGQNVTFRCDPISEHNRLYWYRQTLGQGPEFLTYFQNEAQLEKSRLLSDRFSAERPKGSFSTLEIQRTEQGDSAMYLCASSLQVQGFEAFFGQGTRLTVV.

This clone was counted once. The chain joins TRBV7-2 to TRBJ1-5; D uncertain. Trimming cost V 4 bases and J 7 bases, with 14 bases left between them. The CDR3 length is 14 residues. From germline, CDR1 is SGHTA and CDR2 FQGNSA. DNA for the CDR3: TGTGCCAGCAGCTCGAGGTCCCTCGGACAGCCCCAGCATTTT. It translates to CASSSRSLGQPQHF.

The V gene is TRBV30, the J gene TRBJ1-6; D is ambiguous. The V end lost 3 bases, the J end lost 6 bases, and 18 bases lay between the germline ends. Germline CDR1 and CDR2: GTSNPN and SVGIG (reference sequence). The CDR3 spans 16 residues. CDR3 amino acids: CAWSTPDARTNSPLHF. CDR3 nucleotide sequence: TGTGCCTGGAGCACCCCCGACGCAAGGACTAATTCACCCCTCCACTTT.

The chain couples TRBV5-4 to TRBJ2-7; D ambiguous. This CDR3 comprises 14 residues. CDR1 and CDR2 (germline): SGHNT, YYREEE (reference sequence). V was trimmed by 4 bases and J by 2 bases, leaving 13 bases between them. This CDR3 is CASSPRESPYEQYF. CDR3 DNA sequence: TGTGCCAGCAGCCCCAGAGAGTCCCCCTACGAGCAGTACTTC.

The chain joins TRBV7-2 to TRBJ1-5; unclear D gene. The ends were cut back, 3 bases at V and 4 bases at J, with 13 bases in the middle. Looked up from germline, CDR1 is SGHTA and CDR2 is FQGNSA. The CDR3 loop spans 15 amino acids. CDR3 DNA sequence: TGTGCCAGCAGCTTTTCGGGAGGGTCGAATCAGCCCCAGCATTTT. Protein: CASSFSGGSNQPQHF.

This sequence joins TRBV10-3 and TRBJ1-1; 7 bases line up with TRBD1. V was pared by 7 bases and J by 0 bases, with 11 bases of the junction left unmatched. The germline V gene has CDR1 ENHRY and CDR2 SYGVKD. The length of the CDR3 is 16 residues. Here the CDR3 reads CAIKEEGTVLNTEAFF. The CDR3 nucleotides are TGTGCCATCAAGGAGGAGGGGACAGTATTGAACACTGAAGCTTTCTTT.

This clone was recorded once. The V gene is TRBV7-3, the J gene TRBJ1-3, with 7 bases that match TRBD1. Germline loops: CDR1 SGHTA, CDR2 FQGTGA. The ends lost 5 bases at V and 3 bases at J; junction bases unmatched: 7. This CDR3 has 15 residues. In DNA, the CDR3 is TGTGCCAGCAGCCCAGAGACAGGGAATGGAAACACCATATATTTT. It yields the protein CASSPETGNGNTIYF.

The CDR3 bases are TGTGCCAGTAGTATTTCCAACGGACAGTCGTACGAGCAGTACTTC. Translated, it gives CASSISNGQSYEQYF. The V gene is TRBV19, the J gene TRBJ2-7, with D perhaps TRBD1 (6 bases). The V end was cut by 3 bases, the J end by 4 bases, with 16 bases between. The CDR3 is 15 amino acids. CDR1 and CDR2 from the germline V gene are LNHDA and SQIVND (reference sequence).

The chain uses TRBV2 and TRBJ1-1, with a possible D match to TRBD1 (5 bases). Trimming took 5 bases from V and 1 from J, leaving 8 bases between them. CDR3 length equals 13 residues. Germline V gene sequence: CDR1 SNHLY, CDR2 FYNNEI. CDR3 region: CASSRTRNTEAFF. The CDR3 nucleotides are TGTGCCAGCAGTAGGACAAGGAACACTGAAGCTTTCTTT.

This chain connects TRBV7-2 to TRBJ1-1; D is unclear. The V end was cut by 5 bases, the J end by 1 base, with 8 bases between. The CDR3 is 13 residues long. Per the germline V gene, CDR1 is SGHTA and CDR2 is FQGNSA. CDR3 DNA sequence: TGTGCCAGCAGCCCGGGGAGGAACACTGAAGCTTTCTTT. Encoded protein: CASSPGRNTEAFF.

The V and J genes are TRBV5-4 and TRBJ2-5; D might be TRBD2 (6 bases). This CDR3 has 15 residues. V gave up 0 bases and J gave up 5 bases, with 14 bases separating them. CDR1 and CDR2 (germline): SGHNT, YYREEE (reference sequence). DNA of the CDR3: TGTGCCAGCAGCTTGGGGAGGGGATGGTCTGAGACCCAGTACTTC. Its protein is CASSLGRGWSETQYF. The full variable domain, completed using reference TRBV5-4 and TRBJ2-5, is ETGVTQSPTHLIKTRGQQVTLRCSSQSGHNTVSWYQQALGQGPQFIFQYYREEENGRGNFPPRFSGLQFPNYSSELNVNALELDDSALYLCASSLGRGWSETQYFGPGTRLLVL.

Only one count was recorded for this clone. The chain combines TRBV19 with TRBJ1-6; TRBD1 matches 7 bases. CDR1 and CDR2 (germline): LNHDA, SQIVND (reference sequence). This CDR3 contains 16 residues. V lost 3 bases, J lost 6 bases, and 8 bases stayed unmatched. Written as DNA, the CDR3 is TGTGCCAGTAGTATCGTGGGACAGTCTTCTAATTCACCCCTCCACTTT. It is translated as CASSIVGQSSNSPLHF.

The chain joins TRBV5-4 to TRBJ1-3; weak D call: TRBD1 (5 bases). V dropped 0 bases and J dropped 8 bases, with 9 bases sitting between them. CDR1 SGHNT and CDR2 YYREEE come from the germline V gene (reference sequence). The CDR3 loop spans 13 amino acids. In DNA, the CDR3 is TGTGCCAGCAGCTTGGGAGGGGAAGACACCATATATTTT. This translates into CASSLGGEDTIYF.

Only one count was recorded for this clone. The CDR3 DNA sequence: TGTGCCAGCATCGGAATAAGGGGGCTTGGGAACGAGCAGTACTTC. Amino acid sequence: CASIGIRGLGNEQYF. This chain links TRBV6-1 with TRBJ2-7; 7 nucleotides match TRBD1. The junction had 14 bases not matched to a gene; V was cut back by 7 bases and J by 5 bases. The CDR3 contains 15 residues. From germline, CDR1 is MNHNS and CDR2 SASEGT.